This TCR beta chain was captured in a study of blood T cell repertoires in COVID-19 (dated by TCRdb to 2018 to 2021). Broadly, across the study: Collaborator samples came from the United States, Italy and Spain and covered acute and convalescent phases of COVID-19. Subjects who had been exposed to COVID-19, were actively infected with it, or had recovered from it provided the deeply sampled blood TCRbeta repertoires that made up the dataset. The repertoires were made available in a free public database intended to serve as a resource for research on the immune response to SARS-CoV-2. HLA class I and class II types, where available, came from metadata supplied by the sample provider rather than from assay-based typing. The sample metadata nearly always contained a de-identified subject ID, COVID-19 status, age in years and sex. Samples were obtained from the ongoing ImmuneRACE study (first 160 participants) and from approximately 1,200 subjects provided by 6 global collaborators. The material from the prospective study consisted of cDNA or gDNA derived from T cells, B-cell-depleted T cells, or PBMCs.

Taken from cysteine to phenylalanine, the CDR3 has 17 residues. Only the CDR3 region is kept as DNA, spanning 51 bases read in frame from base 1. Reading the germline V gene gives CDR1 MDHEN and CDR2 SYDVKM. V lost 2 bases and J lost 2 bases, and the count of bases not matched to a germline gene is 5. For this clone: Its antigen has not been determined. No much larger clone is present one base from it, and per-base qualities are unavailable.

Whole blood was collected in K2EDTA tubes by collaborating institutions according to the institutions' own protocols. For TCRbeta analysis, collaborators shipped samples in one of three forms: frozen whole blood, isolated PBMCs, or DNA extracted from either of those sample types. Beyond this particular receptor, the publication reports: The amount of clinical and demographic metadata varied by source and participant and was provided uncurated.

The immunoSEQ Assay, a bias-controlled multiplex PCR, was used to amplify TCRbeta CDR3 regions from genomic DNA. Turning to the authors' computational methods: The number of nucleated cells in each sample was estimated by amplification of reference gene primers within the assay. To quantify the absolute abundance of each unique TCRbeta CDR3 rearrangement, sequence reads were collapsed and filtered. For each sample, productive Simpson clonality was calculated by taking the square root of Simpson's diversity index across productive rearrangements. In its TCRdb copy, this immuneACCESS table keeps in-frame sequences only and misses some clones. Where compared with another copy, unresolved V genes explain less than half of these, and the others have no known cause. V and J calls and clone size are given by that table; D and trimming were obtained from the DNA. The sample profile shows fewer than 150,000 clones; more than 75% of them were found once. The ten most abundant clones make up over 5% of the sample.

Sequencing was carried out using peripheral blood. Here the chain combines TRBV28 and TRBJ2-3, with 12 bases aligning to TRBD2. The TCR sequence derives from a human donor in a cohort sampled during active COVID-19. The bases read TGTGCCAGCAGTTTAGTTGGACTAGCGGGGTTCACAGATACGCAGTATTTT. It translates to CASSLVGLAGFTDTQYF.